The 13 T cell receptor beta chains listed next were all sequenced from one sample in a study of blood T cell repertoires in COVID-19. The protocol was immunoSEQ multiplex PCR, while the TCRdb copy is restricted to in-frame clones and leaves out a portion. The table records a few hundred thousand clones, around 89% of them present only once. Source material: peripheral blood. Source of these receptors: a young woman who had recovered from COVID-19.

CDR3 DNA: TGTGCCAGCAGCGTAGGACAGGGTGAGACCCAGTACTTC. Translating gives CASSVGQGETQYF. The rearrangement joins TRBV9 to TRBJ2-5; 7 bases align to TRBD1. This CDR3 is built from 13 residues. Germline values: CDR1 SGDLS, CDR2 YYNGEE. V shed 0 bases, J shed 5 bases, and the junction held 1 base outside the gene matches.

This chain links TRBV30 with TRBJ1-6; D remains unclear. V was trimmed by 5 bases and J by 7 bases, leaving 18 bases between them. Germline lookup yields CDR1 GTSNPN and CDR2 SVGIG (reference sequence). This CDR3 is built from 15 residues. In DNA, the CDR3 is TGTGCCTGGTTGAAGAGTCCCGGAGGGAATTCACCCCTCCACTTT. As protein: CAWLKSPGGNSPLHF.

This chain's CDR3 is CASSLGGQGIHEQFF. CDR3 DNA sequence: TGTGCCAGCAGCTTAGGGGGACAGGGTATCCATGAGCAGTTCTTC. The chain has TRBV11-3 and TRBJ2-1; 9 bases are shared with TRBD1. This CDR3 is built from 15 residues. Germline assignment: CDR1 SGHNT and CDR2 YENEEA. V lost 1 base, J lost 8 bases, and 6 bases stayed unmatched.

The chain uses TRBV5-1 and TRBJ1-1, with D perhaps TRBD1 (6 bases). V shed 0 bases and J shed 0 bases, with 9 bases lying between them. Germline loops: CDR1 SGHRS, CDR2 YFSETQ. CDR3 length: 15 amino acids. Written as DNA, the CDR3 is TGCGCCAGCAGCTTGGCCACAGGGATGAACACTGAAGCTTTCTTT. Residues: CASSLATGMNTEAFF.

CDR3: CASSLPGQSYEQYF. CDR3 nucleotides: TGTGCCAGCAGTTTACCCGGACAGTCCTACGAGCAGTACTTC. This chain uses TRBV28 with TRBJ2-7; D perhaps matches TRBD1 (6 bases). The CDR3 extends over 14 amino acids. With 2 bases removed from V and 1 base from J, the gap between germline ends came to 9 bases. The germline CDR1 and CDR2 sequences are MDHEN and SYDVKM.

V usage is TRBV2 and J usage is TRBJ2-1; D is possibly TRBD2 (6 bases). The CDR3 runs to 13 residues. The germline V and J ends were trimmed by 11 bases and 5 bases, with 16 bases remaining between them. Germline V gene data show CDR1 as SNHLY and CDR2 as FYNNEI. Here the CDR3 DNA reads TGTGCCGGTGGGACTTCTAGCCACAATGAGCAGTTCTTC. It yields the protein CAGGTSSHNEQFF.

The rearrangement uses TRBV6-1 and TRBJ2-7; D might be TRBD1 (6 bases). CDR3 length: 14 residues. The V end lost 2 bases, the J end lost 3 bases, and 11 bases lay between the germline ends. The germline gives CDR1 MNHNS, CDR2 SASEGT. This chain's CDR3 is CASSELGTLYEQYF. DNA of the CDR3: TGTGCCAGCAGTGAACTCGGGACACTCTACGAGCAGTACTTC.

The gene calls are TRBV10-3 and TRBJ2-7; 7 nucleotides align to TRBD2. The germline V gene has CDR1 ENHRY and CDR2 SYGVKD. V was clipped by 3 bases and J by 0 bases; unmatched bases: 5. The CDR3 covers 15 residues. This chain's CDR3 is CAISDFLAVSYEQYF. DNA for the CDR3: TGTGCCATCAGTGACTTCCTAGCGGTCTCCTACGAGCAGTACTTC.

The J gene is TRBJ2-2, the V gene TRBV4-2, with 15 bases lining up with TRBD2. With V trimmed by 3 bases and J by 12 bases, 8 bases remained unmatched. Per the germline V gene, CDR1 is LGHNA and CDR2 is YNFKEQ. The CDR3 loop spans 16 amino acids. The CDR3 loop reads CASSQAGTSGGPQLFF. The CDR3 DNA reads as TGTGCCAGCAGCCAGGCCGGGACTAGCGGGGGGCCCCAGCTGTTTTTT.

This chain joins TRBV19 and TRBJ2-5; D possibly corresponds to TRBD1 (6 bases). The CDR3 covers 14 residues. V was trimmed by 1 base and J by 4 bases, leaving 10 bases between them. Germline V CDR1 and CDR2: LNHDA, SQIVND (reference sequence). For the CDR3, the DNA is TGTGCCAGTAGTATAGGGGCAGGGGCAGAGACCCAGTACTTC. Its translation: CASSIGAGAETQYF. Supplemented by reference TRBV19 and TRBJ2-5, the full variable domain reads DGGITQSPKYLFRKEGQNVTLSCEQNLNHDAMYWYRQDPGQGLRLIYYSQIVNDFQKGDIAEGYSVSREKKESFPLTVTSAQKNPTAFYLCASSIGAGAETQYFGPGTRLLVL.

V is TRBV14 and J is TRBJ1-5; maybe TRBD1 (6 bases). Germline-derived CDR1 and CDR2 are SGHDN and FVKESK. The CDR3 has 18 amino acids. The V end was cut by 0 bases, the J end by 3 bases, with 18 bases between. Here the CDR3 DNA reads TGTGCCAGCAGCCAAGATTGGTCAGGGGTGGTCATCAATCAGCCCCAGCATTTT. Protein sequence: CASSQDWSGVVINQPQHF. The variable domain in full, with the rest retrieved from reference TRBV14 and TRBJ1-5, is EAGVTQFPSHSVIEKGQTVTLRCDPISGHDNLYWYRRVMGKEIKFLLHFVKESKQDESGMPNNRFLAERTGGTYSTLKVQPAELEDSGVYFCASSQDWSGVVINQPQHFGDGTRLSIL.

This clone was counted a few times. The chain couples TRBV5-4 to TRBJ1-2; possibly TRBD1 for D (6 bases). Trimming took 6 bases from V and 4 from J, leaving 22 bases between them. The germline V gene encodes CDR1 SGHNT and CDR2 YYREEE (reference sequence). The CDR3 extends over 16 amino acids. The CDR3 sequence: CASIGEDSSFFYGYTF. The CDR3 DNA is TGTGCCAGCATCGGTGAGGACAGCTCCTTCTTCTATGGCTACACCTTC.

Here the CDR3 DNA reads TGTGCCAGCAGCTTAGGGGGTCGGGGGAACTATGGCTACACCTTC. Protein sequence: CASSLGGRGNYGYTF. This chain connects TRBV13 to TRBJ1-2; tentatively, D is TRBD1 (5 bases). The CDR3 length is 15 residues. The V gene lost 0 bases and the J gene lost 2 bases, with 10 bases spanning the gap. In germline, CDR1 is PRHDT, CDR2 FYEKMQ (reference sequence).